Listed below are T cell receptor beta chains from one sample, sequenced in a study of T cells in Graves' hyperthyroidism and ophthalmopathy. MiXCR, applied by TCRdb to the multiplex PCR reads, yields one record per CDR3 protein. This table has some 620,000 distinct CDR3 sequences, about a sixth appearing once. The sequenced sample was blood. These receptors were obtained from a woman under 40 with Graves' hyperthyroidism. Both conserved end residues are part of each CDR3. D genes are given only for firm matches. The size entry is marked missing in some rows and otherwise reads once, few, many or a size class.

D	V	size	J	CDR3	DNA
NA	TRBV6-1	many	TRBJ2-7	CASSDLGGYEQYF	TGTGCCAGCAGTGATTTGGGGGGCTACGAGCAGTACTTC
TRBD2	TRBV5-8	few	TRBJ2-3	CASSFAGTTPDTQYF	TGTGCCAGCAGCTTCGCAGGGACTACGCCAGATACGCAGTATTTT
NA	TRBV12-3/TRBV12-4	many	TRBJ2-5	CASSSWDEQETQYF	TGTGCCAGCAGTTCCTGGGACGAACAAGAGACCCAGTACTTC
TRBD1	TRBV5-6	NA	TRBJ2-1	CASSPQDRDHNEQFF	TGTGCCAGCAGCCCGCAGGACAGGGACCACAATGAGCAGTTCTTC
NA	TRBV5-1	many	TRBJ2-1	CASSYDSADEQFF	TGCGCCAGCAGCTATGACTCTGCGGATGAGCAGTTCTTC
NA	TRBV10-3	many	TRBJ2-7	CAIKVEPSYEQYF	TGTGCCATCAAGGTGGAACCCTCCTACGAGCAGTACTTC
NA	TRBV6-1	NA	TRBJ2-5	CASSEQSGVQESQYF	TGTGCCAGCAGTGAACAGTCAGGGGTACAAGAGTCCCAGTACTTC
TRBD1	TRBV27	NA	TRBJ1-2	CATRKGQGQVGYTF	TGTGCCACCAGAAAGGGACAGGGTCAAGTTGGCTACACCTTC
NA	TRBV6-1	many	TRBJ1-2	CASSKETGAFYGYTF	TGTGCCAGCAGTAAGGAGACAGGCGCATTTTATGGCTACACCTTC
NA	TRBV7-8	NA	TRBJ2-1	CASSPTVPHSYNEQFF	TGTGCCAGCAGCCCGACTGTTCCCCACTCCTACAATGAGCAGTTCTTC
NA	TRBV7-8	many	TRBJ1-5	CASSSLNSNQPQHF	TGTGCCAGCAGCTCTTTGAATAGCAATCAGCCCCAGCATTTT
NA	TRBV12-3/TRBV12-4	NA	TRBJ1-5	CASSSRVLQGNQPQHF	TGTGCCAGCAGTTCCAGAGTCTTACAGGGCAATCAGCCCCAGCATTTT
NA	TRBV18	many	TRBJ2-1	CASSPPVRVDEQFF	TGTGCCAGCTCACCACCGGTCAGGGTCGATGAGCAGTTCTTC
NA	TRBV27	few	TRBJ2-5	CASSLRGVYQETQYF	TGTGCCAGCAGTTTAAGGGGGGTCTACCAAGAGACCCAGTACTTC
NA	TRBV12-3/TRBV12-4	many	TRBJ2-3	CASSLPETTQYF	TGTGCCAGCAGTTTACCAGAAACTACGCAGTATTTT
TRBD2	TRBV6-2/TRBV6-3	NA	TRBJ2-3	CASGLSGSSYLSSTDTQYF	TGTGCCAGCGGCCTAAGCGGGAGTTCATACTTATCTAGCACAGATACGCAGTATTTT
TRBD1	TRBV5-1	NA	TRBJ1-5	CASSPGQGGNQLQHF	TGCGCCAGCAGCCCCGGACAGGGAGGTAATCAGCTCCAGCATTTT
NA	TRBV7-3	many	TRBJ2-5	CASSLFGRQETQYF	TGTGCCAGCAGCTTATTTGGTAGACAAGAGACCCAGTACTTC
TRBD2	TRBV25-1	NA	TRBJ2-1	CASSEYRAGEENEQFF	TGTGCCAGCAGTGAATATAGAGCGGGAGAAGAGAATGAGCAGTTCTTC
TRBD2	TRBV5-1	few	TRBJ2-1	CASSPGTSRGGEQFF	TGCGCCAGCAGCCCGGGCACCTCTCGGGGGGGTGAGCAGTTCTTC
TRBD1	TRBV6-1	NA	TRBJ2-6	CASSDREPGANVLTF	TGTGCCAGCAGCGACAGGGAACCTGGGGCCAACGTCCTGACTTTC
NA	TRBV7-6	NA	TRBJ2-7	CASSLGSGRGSEQYF	TGTGCCAGCAGCTTGGGGTCAGGAAGGGGTAGCGAGCAGTACTTC
NA	TRBV12-3/TRBV12-4	few	TRBJ1-2	CAGRPTRRWYYGYTF	TGTGCCGGCAGACCGACCCGGCGGTGGTACTATGGCTACACCTTC
TRBD1	TRBV2	many	TRBJ1-5	CASNRQGDSNQPQHF	TGTGCCAGCAATCGACAGGGCGATAGCAATCAGCCCCAGCATTTT
NA	TRBV7-2	many	TRBJ2-1	CASSLVVAVSSYNEQFF	TGTGCCAGCAGCTTAGTCGTAGCGGTGAGCTCCTACAATGAGCAGTTCTTC
TRBD1	TRBV14	NA	TRBJ2-2	CASSRNIGTANTGELFF	TGTGCCAGCAGCCGAAATATAGGGACAGCGAACACCGGGGAGCTGTTTTTT
NA	TRBV28	many	TRBJ1-5	CASSFLRGDQPQHF	TGTGCCAGCAGTTTCCTCCGGGGGGATCAGCCCCAGCATTTT
TRBD1	TRBV2	few	TRBJ2-3	CASEKHRDRSTDTQYF	TGTGCCAGCGAAAAACACCGGGACAGGAGCACAGATACGCAGTATTTT
NA	TRBV28	few	TRBJ2-7	CASSFEGSEQYF	TGTGCCAGCAGTTTCGAGGGAAGCGAGCAGTACTTC
NA	TRBV29-1	few	TRBJ2-6	CSALTPGANVLTF	TGCAGCGCTCTCACCCCTGGGGCCAACGTCCTGACTTTC
TRBD1	TRBV6-1	NA	TRBJ2-6	CASSPAQHRGSGANVLTF	TGTGCCAGCAGCCCGGCGCAACACAGGGGCTCTGGGGCCAACGTCCTGACTTTC
NA	TRBV10-3	NA	TRBJ1-5	CAISEAAEPQHF	TGTGCCATCAGTGAGGCGGCCGAACCCCAGCATTTT
TRBD2	TRBV12-3/TRBV12-4	NA	TRBJ2-7	CASSPPGLAGSYEQYF	TGTGCCAGCAGTCCACCAGGGCTAGCGGGAAGCTACGAGCAGTACTTC
TRBD1	TRBV6-1	many	TRBJ2-7	CASSDREPPYEQYF	TGTGCCAGCAGCGACAGGGAACCCCCTTACGAGCAGTACTTC
TRBD1	TRBV2	NA	TRBJ2-7	CASRTTGGSYEQYF	TGTGCCAGCAGAACGACAGGGGGCTCCTACGAGCAGTACTTC
TRBD2	TRBV12-3/TRBV12-4	many	TRBJ2-1	CASSPATSGRSDEQFF	TGTGCCAGCAGCCCCGCGACTAGCGGGAGGTCTGATGAGCAGTTCTTC
TRBD2	TRBV3-1	many	TRBJ2-1	CASSLLAGGPYEQFF	TGTGCCAGCAGCTTACTAGCGGGAGGGCCCTATGAGCAGTTCTTC
NA	TRBV5-5	NA	TRBJ2-1	CASSPGLGTGNEQFF	TGTGCCAGCAGCCCCGGGTTGGGAACGGGTAATGAGCAGTTCTTC
NA	TRBV20-1	many	TRBJ2-7	CSARDPRGTYEQYF	TGCAGTGCTAGAGATCCTCGGGGGACCTACGAGCAGTACTTC
TRBD2	TRBV7-2	many	TRBJ2-7	CASRPGLAGGNKLYF	TGTGCCAGCAGACCTGGACTAGCGGGAGGGAATAAGCTGTACTTC
NA	TRBV6-1	many	TRBJ1-2	CASSEIVGHSLYYGYTF	TGTGCCAGCAGTGAAATCGTAGGGCATTCCCTCTACTATGGCTACACCTTC
NA	TRBV28	medium-sized	TRBJ2-7	CASSFSEYEQYF	TGTGCCAGCAGTTTCTCGGAGTACGAGCAGTACTTC
NA	TRBV13	NA	TRBJ2-7	CASSPHGGAGRYEQYF	TGTGCCAGCAGCCCCCACGGGGGTGCGGGACGTTACGAGCAGTACTTC
NA	TRBV20-1	many	TRBJ2-7	CSAPGIAYEQYF	TGCAGTGCCCCGGGTATCGCCTACGAGCAGTACTTC
NA	TRBV15	many	TRBJ1-2	CATSRVFLAGSNYGYTF	TGTGCCACCAGCAGAGTTTTTCTGGCTGGTTCTAACTATGGCTACACCTTC
NA	TRBV6-5	many	TRBJ2-7	CASSYRRRNEQYF	TGTGCCAGCAGTTACCGGAGGCGGAACGAGCAGTACTTC
TRBD1	TRBV18	many	TRBJ1-2	CASSPDRDRGYTF	TGTGCCAGCTCACCGGACAGGGATAGAGGCTACACCTTC
NA	TRBV6-5	many	TRBJ2-7	CASSYSRTVRVEQYF	TGTGCCAGCAGTTACTCGAGGACGGTTCGCGTCGAGCAGTACTTC
NA	TRBV19	many	TRBJ1-2	CASSRTDYGYTF	TGTGCCAGTAGCAGGACAGACTATGGCTACACCTTC
NA	TRBV20-1	many	TRBJ2-5	CSAGGDKQETQYF	TGCAGTGCTGGTGGGGACAAGCAAGAGACCCAGTACTTC
NA	TRBV11-1	few	TRBJ2-6	CASSLDTGISGANVLTF	TGTGCCAGCAGCTTAGACACAGGGATCTCTGGGGCCAACGTCCTGACTTTC
TRBD2	TRBV11-3	few	TRBJ2-4	CASSFLAGEAKNIQYF	TGTGCCAGCAGCTTTCTAGCGGGAGAGGCCAAAAACATTCAGTACTTC
NA	TRBV29-1	few	TRBJ2-5	CSVSGTPQKETQYF	TGCAGCGTTTCGGGGACCCCTCAGAAAGAGACCCAGTACTTC
NA	TRBV3-1	many	TRBJ2-1	CASSQEGRMWGEGEQFF	TGTGCCAGCAGCCAAGAAGGGAGAATGTGGGGGGAAGGTGAGCAGTTCTTC
NA	TRBV2	many	TRBJ2-1	CASSGLARGPENEQFF	TGTGCCAGCAGTGGGCTAGCGAGAGGGCCAGAGAATGAGCAGTTCTTC
NA	TRBV28	many	TRBJ2-7	CATMQGLGEQYF	TGTGCCACCATGCAGGGGCTGGGAGAGCAGTACTTC
NA	TRBV7-9	few	TRBJ1-6	CASSVPGFDSDNSPLHF	TGTGCCAGCAGCGTTCCGGGATTTGATTCGGATAATTCACCCCTCCACTTT
NA	TRBV19	few	TRBJ2-1	CASSSRKYNEQFF	TGTGCCAGTAGTAGCCGGAAGTACAATGAGCAGTTCTTC
NA	TRBV5-1	few	TRBJ1-5	CASSLDGGADQPQHF	TGCGCCAGCAGCTTGGACGGGGGGGCGGATCAGCCCCAGCATTTT
NA	TRBV6-5	NA	TRBJ2-1	CASTRGPPNEQFF	TGTGCCAGCACCCGGGGCCCACCCAATGAGCAGTTCTTC